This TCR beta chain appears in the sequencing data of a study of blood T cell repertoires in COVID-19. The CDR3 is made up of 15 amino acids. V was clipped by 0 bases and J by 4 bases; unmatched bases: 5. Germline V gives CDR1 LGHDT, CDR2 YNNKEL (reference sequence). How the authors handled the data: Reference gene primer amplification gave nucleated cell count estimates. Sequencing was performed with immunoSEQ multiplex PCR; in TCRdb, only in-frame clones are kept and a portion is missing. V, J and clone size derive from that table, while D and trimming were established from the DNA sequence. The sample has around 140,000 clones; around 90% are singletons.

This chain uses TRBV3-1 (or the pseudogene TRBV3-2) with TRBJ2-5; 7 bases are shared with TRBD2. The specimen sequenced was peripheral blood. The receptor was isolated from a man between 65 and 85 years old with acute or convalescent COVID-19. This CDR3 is CASSQEGLVRETQYF. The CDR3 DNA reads TGTGCCAGCAGCCAAGAAGGACTAGTGAGAGAGACCCAGTACTTC.